These T cell receptor beta chains were read from a single sample in a study of T-cell reconstitution after alpha-beta-depleted transplantation in children. TCRdb passed the PCR reads through MiXCR, listing each CDR3 protein once. The repertoire consists of about 200,000 distinct CDR3 sequences, with approximately 14% occurring once and the leading ten covering approximately 13%. This sample comprised PBMCs from the stem cell graft donor, obtained from the stem cell graft. Receptors were obtained from a human donor who donated a stem cell graft to a child with acute lymphoblastic leukemia. CDR3s leave out the opening cysteine and the closing phenylalanine or tryptophan.

j_call,v_call,cdr3_length,cdr3_aa
TRBJ2-3,TRBV4-1,13,ASSRYGGTTDTQY
TRBJ2-2,TRBV7-2,13,ASSPGQGRAGELF
TRBJ2-6,TRBV20-1,15,SARDRGGKTAPNVLT
TRBJ1-1,TRBV7-2,12,ASSPGPSSTEAF
TRBJ2-7,TRBV3-1,12,ASSPSRRSYEQY
TRBJ1-1,TRBV19,13,ASSLESGVDTEAF
TRBJ2-1,TRBV5-1,13,ASSPRGGGRDEQF
TRBJ1-1,TRBV20-1,10,SARDTNTEAF
TRBJ1-1,TRBV20-1,17,SATLTRTGLVWGGTEAF
TRBJ2-5,TRBV12-3/TRBV12-4,15,ASSLFSGLLDQETQY
TRBJ2-3,TRBV5-1,15,ASSLWASSEYTDTQY
TRBJ2-3,TRBV5-6,13,ASSLAGAGADTQY
TRBJ2-7,TRBV3-1,9,ASSHYYEQY
TRBJ2-7,TRBV12-5,13,ASGSSYSGSGEHY
TRBJ2-3,TRBV5-8,10,ASSRLGDTQY
TRBJ1-1,TRBV13,14,ASSDSPQWGNTEAF
TRBJ1-6,TRBV7-9,11,ASSPQARGPLH
TRBJ1-5,TRBV20-1,14,SARDGPDARNQPQH
TRBJ2-1,TRBV3-1,14,ASSSQLGLSVNEQF
TRBJ2-5,TRBV11-2,12,ASSSGQGVKTQY
TRBJ2-1,TRBV20-1,13,SARGRLAANNEQF
TRBJ2-2,TRBV7-9,10,ASSLNIDELF
TRBJ2-7,TRBV10-3,13,ATNVPGQGRDEQY
TRBJ2-7,TRBV28,12,ASKPPDRYYEQY
TRBJ2-1,TRBV13,16,ASSLLRTGTRGGNEQF
TRBJ2-7,TRBV12-3/TRBV12-4,13,ASSWTASGSYEQY
TRBJ1-1,TRBV12-3/TRBV12-4,10,ASSLVPREAF
TRBJ1-4,TRBV5-1,13,ASSPLQISGEKLF
TRBJ2-1,TRBV12-3/TRBV12-4,9,ASRLQGEQF
TRBJ2-3,TRBV6-1,13,ASSRRGQGTDTQY
TRBJ2-4,TRBV6-1,13,ASRGHGALENIQY
TRBJ2-1,TRBV29-1,14,SVENFGDTPYNEQF
TRBJ2-1,TRBV24-1,13,ATSDLASGSGEQF
TRBJ2-1,TRBV20-1,12,SASFGGVNNEQF
TRBJ1-4,TRBV5-1,14,ASSLDRASQGEKLF
TRBJ2-4,TRBV29-1,11,SVESGGPNIQY
TRBJ2-7,TRBV20-1,13,SARASTGPPYEQY
TRBJ2-5,TRBV6-2/TRBV6-3,14,ASSDPGGGRQETQY
TRBJ1-6,TRBV5-6,13,ASSLKDRENSPLH
TRBJ1-5,TRBV11-2,13,ASSQDRGGGQPQH
TRBJ1-4,TRBV5-1,11,ASSLDGQEKLF
TRBJ1-1,TRBV30,10,AWSDGNTEAF
TRBJ2-7,TRBV13,11,ASSEDRLYEQY
TRBJ2-7,TRBV7-9,12,ASSLAEGGYEQY
TRBJ2-7,TRBV5-1,12,ASSLDSVGYEQY
TRBJ2-5,TRBV24-1,11,ATSWGQGSPQY
TRBJ2-1,TRBV6-1,10,ASSQSSGRPF
TRBJ2-1,TRBV5-1,15,ASSWTSGSPNNNEQF
TRBJ2-5,TRBV13,12,ASSWRREQETQY
TRBJ1-2,TRBV12-3/TRBV12-4,11,ASTWAGNYGYT
TRBJ2-5,TRBV5-4,10,ASSLHQETQY
TRBJ2-1,TRBV5-1,14,ASSLTTGGGYNEQF
TRBJ2-7,TRBV7-8,16,ASSQLEEGAFFPYEQY
TRBJ1-5,TRBV11-1,11,ASSESYRGPQH
TRBJ1-3,TRBV24-1,16,ATSDFPKQGGSGNTIY
TRBJ2-7,TRBV20-1,14,SARDFREERAYEQY
TRBJ1-2,TRBV10-3,14,AISETLDRGQDGYT
TRBJ1-1,TRBV29-1,12,SVEDGEGWGEAF
TRBJ2-7,TRBV20-1,11,SAPPEVGYEQY